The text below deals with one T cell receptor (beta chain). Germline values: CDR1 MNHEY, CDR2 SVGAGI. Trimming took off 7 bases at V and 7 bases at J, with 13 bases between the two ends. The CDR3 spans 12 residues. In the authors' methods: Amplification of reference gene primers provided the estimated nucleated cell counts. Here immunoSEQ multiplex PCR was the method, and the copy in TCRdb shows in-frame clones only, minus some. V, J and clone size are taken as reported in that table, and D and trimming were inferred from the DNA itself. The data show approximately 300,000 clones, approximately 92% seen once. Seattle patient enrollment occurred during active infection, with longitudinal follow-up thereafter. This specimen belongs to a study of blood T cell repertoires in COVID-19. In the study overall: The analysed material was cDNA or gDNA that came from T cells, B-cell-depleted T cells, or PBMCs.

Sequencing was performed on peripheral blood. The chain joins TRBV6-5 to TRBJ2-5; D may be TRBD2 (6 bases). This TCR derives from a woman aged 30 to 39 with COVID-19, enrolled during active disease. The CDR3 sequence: CASNTGGGTQYF. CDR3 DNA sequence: TGTGCCAGCAATACCGGGGGAGGGACCCAGTACTTC.